These 5 T cell receptor beta chains were all obtained from the same sample, sequenced in a study of blood T cell repertoires in COVID-19. Assay used: immunoSEQ multiplex PCR; TCRdb lists only in-frame clones, some missing. Of more than 85,000 clones in the sample, approximately 84% were seen once. Material: peripheral blood. The receptors derive from a human donor in a cohort sampled during active COVID-19.

This chain connects TRBV5-1 to TRBJ1-5; a weak D match, TRBD1 (5 bases). V was pared by 3 bases and J by 3 bases, with 7 bases between. This CDR3 has 13 amino acids. Germline CDR1 is SGHRS and CDR2 is YFSETQ. Here the CDR3 reads CASSWDFNQPQHF. The CDR3 DNA is TGCGCCAGCAGCTGGGACTTCAATCAGCCCCAGCATTTT.

The J gene is TRBJ1-2, the V gene TRBV2; D call uncertain. This CDR3 is built from 13 residues. V lost 3 bases, J lost 4 bases, and 9 bases lay in between. Germline V gene sequence: CDR1 SNHLY, CDR2 FYNNEI. The CDR3 loop is CASSDRGPYGYTF. As DNA, the CDR3 is TGTGCCAGCAGTGACCGGGGTCCCTATGGCTACACCTTC.

The rearrangement uses TRBV27 and TRBJ2-7; tentatively, D is TRBD1 (6 bases). V dropped 5 bases and J dropped 0 bases, with 11 bases sitting between them. Germline assignment: CDR1 MNHEY and CDR2 SMNVEV (reference sequence). The CDR3 covers 14 residues. The CDR3 spells CASSPRQVSYEQYF. The DNA of the CDR3 is TGTGCCAGCAGTCCGAGACAGGTCTCCTACGAGCAGTACTTC.

The chain couples TRBV7-2 to TRBJ2-7; D remains ambiguous. CDR3 size: 14 residues. Trimming removed 3 bases from V and 0 bases from J, with 9 bases in between. The germline V gene has CDR1 SGHTA and CDR2 FQGNSA. The CDR3 region is CASSFRQSSYEQYF. The CDR3 coding sequence is TGTGCCAGCAGCTTTCGACAAAGCTCCTACGAGCAGTACTTC.

This chain links TRBV30 with TRBJ1-2; D is unclear. V was trimmed by 2 bases and J by 1 base, leaving 8 bases between them. This CDR3 spans 13 amino acids. The germline gives CDR1 GTSNPN, CDR2 SVGIG (reference sequence). CDR3 DNA: TGTGCCTGGAGTCCCGGTTTTAACTATGGCTACACCTTC. Amino acids: CAWSPGFNYGYTF.